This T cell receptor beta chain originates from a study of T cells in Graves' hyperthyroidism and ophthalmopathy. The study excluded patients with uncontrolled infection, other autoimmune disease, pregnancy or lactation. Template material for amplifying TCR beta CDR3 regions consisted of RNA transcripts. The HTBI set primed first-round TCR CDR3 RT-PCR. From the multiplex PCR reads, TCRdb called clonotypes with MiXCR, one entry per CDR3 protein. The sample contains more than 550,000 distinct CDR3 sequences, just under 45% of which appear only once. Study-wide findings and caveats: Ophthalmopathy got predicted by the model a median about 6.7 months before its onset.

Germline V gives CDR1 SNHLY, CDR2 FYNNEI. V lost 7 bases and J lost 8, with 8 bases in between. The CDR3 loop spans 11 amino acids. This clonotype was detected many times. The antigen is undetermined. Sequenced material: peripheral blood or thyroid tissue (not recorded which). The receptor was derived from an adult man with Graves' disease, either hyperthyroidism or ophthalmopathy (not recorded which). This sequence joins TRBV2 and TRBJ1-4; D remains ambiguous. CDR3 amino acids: CASNREEKLFF. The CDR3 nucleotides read TGTGCCAGCAATCGGGAGGAAAAACTGTTTTTT.